This is a list of T cell receptor beta chains from one sample in a study of human T cells and chemical hapten exposure. TCRdb ran MiXCR on the RACE reads and lists one entry per CDR3 protein. The sample includes approximately 77,000 distinct CDR3 sequences, about 14% of them seen just once. Specimen: whole blood, collected in connection with sensitization to the hapten diphenylcyclopropenone (DPC). These receptors originate from a woman aged 50 to 60 with alopecia areata. Some clones in this sample may be carry-over from other donors' samples. Each CDR3 is given with its conserved first and last residue. The order of the fields is CDR3 length, D gene, V gene, J gene, clone size, CDR3 protein, CDR3 DNA. The D gene is left open where the match is weak. Only part of the rows carry a size: once, few, many, or a class if the clone is expanded.

15,.,TRBV5-1,TRBJ2-7,.,CASSVGGPGTYEQYF,TGCGCCAGCAGCGTGGGGGGGCCCGGGACCTACGAGCAGTACTTC
13,.,TRBV9,TRBJ2-2,few,CASSHRDSGELFF,TGTGCCAGCAGCCACAGGGATTCCGGGGAGCTGTTTTTT
15,.,TRBV5-1,TRBJ2-1,.,CASSLGRATYNEQFF,TGCGCCAGCAGCTTGGGGCGGGCCACCTACAATGAGCAGTTCTTC
15,TRBD1,TRBV20-1,TRBJ2-1,few,CSCQGGQGITNEQFF,TGCAGTTGCCAGGGGGGACAGGGGATTACCAATGAGCAGTTCTTC
13,.,TRBV6-6,TRBJ1-5,few,CASSYEWGQPQHF,TGTGCCAGCAGTTATGAGTGGGGACAGCCCCAGCATTTT
15,.,TRBV6-2/TRBV6-3,TRBJ2-7,few,CASSYSSDSAYEQYF,TGTGCCAGCAGTTACTCATCGGACTCCGCCTACGAGCAGTACTTC
15,.,TRBV7-9,TRBJ1-1,few,CASSATQGLNTEAFF,TGTGCCAGCAGCGCGACACAGGGCCTGAACACTGAAGCTTTCTTT
15,TRBD1,TRBV9,TRBJ1-6,many,CASSPGGGEGSPLHF,TGTGCCAGCAGCCCCGGAGGGGGCGAAGGTTCACCCCTCCACTTT
14,.,TRBV20-1,TRBJ2-1,.,CSARDERYYNEQFF,TGCAGTGCTAGGGACGAACGGTACTACAATGAGCAGTTCTTC
12,.,TRBV29-1,TRBJ1-1,.,CSVSRGDTEAFF,TGCAGCGTCTCCAGGGGAGACACTGAAGCTTTCTTT
13,TRBD1,TRBV28,TRBJ2-7,few,CASQGQGRHEQYF,TGTGCCAGCCAAGGACAGGGTCGCCACGAGCAGTACTTC
15,.,TRBV7-9,TRBJ2-5,few,CASSLALGDQETQYF,TGTGCCAGCAGCTTAGCGCTTGGGGACCAAGAGACCCAGTACTTC
14,TRBD1,TRBV7-8,TRBJ2-5,.,CTSSPRGRGETQYF,TGTACCAGCAGCCCCAGGGGGCGCGGGGAGACCCAGTACTTC
14,TRBD2,TRBV6-1,TRBJ2-7,few,CASSATSGGYEQYF,TGTGCCAGCAGTGCCACTAGCGGGGGCTACGAGCAGTACTTC
14,.,TRBV9,TRBJ2-7,few,CASSGTLAGYEQYF,TGTGCCAGCAGCGGAACCTTAGCAGGCTACGAGCAGTACTTC
15,TRBD2,TRBV28,TRBJ2-7,many,CASRAIGSGAYEQYF,TGTGCCAGCAGGGCGATAGGTAGCGGGGCCTACGAGCAGTACTTC
16,.,TRBV7-9,TRBJ2-7,few,CASNLGAGRSTYEQYF,TGTGCCAGCAATCTCGGTGCGGGACGATCAACCTACGAGCAGTACTTC
19,TRBD2,TRBV7-9,TRBJ2-2,few,CASSPQPGLAGAGTGELFF,TGTGCCAGCAGCCCCCAGCCGGGACTAGCGGGAGCTGGCACCGGGGAGCTGTTTTTT
13,.,TRBV6-5,TRBJ2-5,.,CASSYLNQETQYF,TGTGCCAGCAGTTACTTGAACCAAGAGACCCAGTACTTC
13,.,TRBV9,TRBJ1-1,few,CASSPLQITEAFF,TGTGCCAGCAGCCCCCTACAGATAACTGAAGCTTTCTTT
19,TRBD2,TRBV7-6,TRBJ2-5,.,CASSLVVPGSGRARETQYF,TGTGCCAGCAGCTTAGTGGTTCCCGGAAGCGGGAGGGCCCGTGAGACCCAGTACTTC
15,TRBD1,TRBV10-3,TRBJ1-1,.,CAISENPGGVTEAFF,TGTGCCATCAGTGAGAATCCAGGGGGAGTCACTGAAGCTTTCTTT
16,TRBD1,TRBV7-9,TRBJ1-1,few,CASSSDRGLTNTEAFF,TGTGCCAGCAGCTCCGACAGGGGGCTTACGAACACTGAAGCTTTCTTT
15,.,TRBV5-5,TRBJ2-7,many,CASSLAGKLSYEQYF,TGTGCCAGCAGCTTGGCCGGGAAACTCTCCTACGAGCAGTACTTC
13,TRBD2,TRBV29-1,TRBJ2-1,few,CSVVPSGGDEQFF,TGCAGCGTTGTGCCTAGCGGGGGGGATGAGCAGTTCTTC
15,TRBD1,TRBV6-6,TRBJ1-2,many,CATSFTPGTGGGYTF,TGTGCCACCTCGTTCACCCCCGGGACAGGGGGTGGCTACACCTTC
16,TRBD2,TRBV11-2,TRBJ2-7,medium-sized,CASSLTSGGGPYEQYF,TGTGCCAGCAGCTTAACGTCGGGAGGAGGTCCCTACGAGCAGTACTTC
11,.,TRBV7-9,TRBJ2-5,many,CASSRGETQYF,TGTGCCAGCAGCCGTGGAGAGACCCAGTACTTC
15,.,TRBV20-1,TRBJ2-5,.,CSAAAPKGRLETQYF,TGCAGTGCCGCCGCACCCAAGGGCCGCTTAGAGACCCAGTACTTC
14,.,TRBV20-1,TRBJ1-5,.,CSAKPGSRDQPQHF,TGCAGTGCGAAACCGGGATCAAGAGATCAGCCCCAGCATTTT
16,TRBD1,TRBV30,TRBJ2-1,few,CAWSAPGQGVRNEQFF,TGTGCCTGGAGCGCACCGGGACAGGGGGTCCGGAATGAGCAGTTCTTC
14,.,TRBV20-1,TRBJ2-4,few,CSASPGPAKNIQYF,TGCAGTGCTAGTCCGGGGCCAGCCAAAAACATTCAGTACTTC